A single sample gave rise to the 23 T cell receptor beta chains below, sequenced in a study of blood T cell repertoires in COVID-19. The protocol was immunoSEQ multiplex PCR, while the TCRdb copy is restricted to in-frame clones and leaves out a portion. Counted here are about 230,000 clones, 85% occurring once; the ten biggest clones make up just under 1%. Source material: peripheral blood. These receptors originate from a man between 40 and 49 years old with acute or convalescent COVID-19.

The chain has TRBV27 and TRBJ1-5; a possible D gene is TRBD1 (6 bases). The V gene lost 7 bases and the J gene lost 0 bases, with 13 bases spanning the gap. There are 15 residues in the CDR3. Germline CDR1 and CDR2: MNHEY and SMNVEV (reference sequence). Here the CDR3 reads CASTLRGNSNQPQHF. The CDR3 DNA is TGTGCCAGCACCCTCAGGGGAAATAGCAATCAGCCCCAGCATTTT.

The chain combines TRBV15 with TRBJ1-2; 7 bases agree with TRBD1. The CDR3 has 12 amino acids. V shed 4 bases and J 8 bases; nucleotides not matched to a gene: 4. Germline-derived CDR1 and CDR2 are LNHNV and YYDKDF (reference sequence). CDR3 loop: CATSTQGYGYTF. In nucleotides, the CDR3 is TGTGCCACCAGCACACAGGGGTACGGCTACACCTTC.

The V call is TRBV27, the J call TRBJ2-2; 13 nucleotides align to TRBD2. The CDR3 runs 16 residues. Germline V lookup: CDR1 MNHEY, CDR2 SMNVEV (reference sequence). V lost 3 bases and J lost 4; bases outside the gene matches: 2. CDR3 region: CASSFRLAGGTGELFF. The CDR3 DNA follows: TGTGCCAGCAGTTTTCGACTAGCGGGGGGCACCGGGGAGCTGTTTTTT.

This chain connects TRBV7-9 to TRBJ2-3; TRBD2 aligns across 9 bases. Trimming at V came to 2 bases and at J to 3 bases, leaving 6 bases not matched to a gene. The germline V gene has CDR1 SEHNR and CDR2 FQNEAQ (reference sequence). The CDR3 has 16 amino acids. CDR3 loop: CASSLFLAGITDTQYF. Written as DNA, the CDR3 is TGTGCCAGCAGCTTATTTCTAGCGGGAATTACAGATACGCAGTATTTT.

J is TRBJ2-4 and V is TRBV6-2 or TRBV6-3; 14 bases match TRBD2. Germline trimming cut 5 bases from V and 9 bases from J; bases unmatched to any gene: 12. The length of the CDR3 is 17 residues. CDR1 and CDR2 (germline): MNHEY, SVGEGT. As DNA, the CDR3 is TGTGCCAGCAGTCCCCTTCTGCGACTAGCGGGGGGGGGCATTCAGTACTTC. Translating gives CASSPLLRLAGGGIQYF.

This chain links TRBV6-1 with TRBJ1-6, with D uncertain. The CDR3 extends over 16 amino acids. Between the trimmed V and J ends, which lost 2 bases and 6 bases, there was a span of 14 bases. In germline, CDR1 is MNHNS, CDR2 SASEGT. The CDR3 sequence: CASSEITAAVNSPLHF. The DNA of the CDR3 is TGTGCCAGCAGTGAAATAACAGCAGCTGTTAATTCACCCCTCCACTTT.

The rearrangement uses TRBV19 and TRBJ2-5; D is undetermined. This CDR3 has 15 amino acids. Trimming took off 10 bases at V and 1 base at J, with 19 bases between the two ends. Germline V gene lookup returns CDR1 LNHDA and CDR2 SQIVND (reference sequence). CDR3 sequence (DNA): TGTGCCACTTCCCCGAAGGCTAGATCCCAAGAGACCCAGTACTTC. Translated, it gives CATSPKARSQETQYF.

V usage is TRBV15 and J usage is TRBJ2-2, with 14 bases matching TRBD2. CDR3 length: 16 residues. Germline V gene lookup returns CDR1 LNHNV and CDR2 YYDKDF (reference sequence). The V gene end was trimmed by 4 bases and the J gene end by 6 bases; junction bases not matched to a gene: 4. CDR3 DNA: TGTGCCACCAGCACGGGACTAGCGGGGGTCCCCGGGGAGCTGTTTTTT. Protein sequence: CATSTGLAGVPGELFF.

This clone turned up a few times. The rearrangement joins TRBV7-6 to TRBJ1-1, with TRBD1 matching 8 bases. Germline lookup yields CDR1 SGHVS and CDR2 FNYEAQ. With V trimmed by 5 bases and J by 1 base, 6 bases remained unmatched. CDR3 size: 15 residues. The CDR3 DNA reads TGTGCCAGCAGCGCCGCCGGGACAGGGAACACTGAAGCTTTCTTT. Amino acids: CASSAAGTGNTEAFF.

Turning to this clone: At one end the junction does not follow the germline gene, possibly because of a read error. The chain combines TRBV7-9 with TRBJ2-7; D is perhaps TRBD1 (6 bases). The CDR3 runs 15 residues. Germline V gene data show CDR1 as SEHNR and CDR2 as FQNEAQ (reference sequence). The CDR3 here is CASRLWDNDKYEQYF. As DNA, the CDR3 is TGTGCCAGCCGCTTATGGGACAACGATAAGTACGAGCAGTACTTC.

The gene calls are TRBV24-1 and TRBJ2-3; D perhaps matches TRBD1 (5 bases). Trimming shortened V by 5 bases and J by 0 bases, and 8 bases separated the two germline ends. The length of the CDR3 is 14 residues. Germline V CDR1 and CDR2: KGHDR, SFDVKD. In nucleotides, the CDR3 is TGTGCCACCAGTGCAGGGTCTAGCACAGATACGCAGTATTTT. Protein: CATSAGSSTDTQYF.

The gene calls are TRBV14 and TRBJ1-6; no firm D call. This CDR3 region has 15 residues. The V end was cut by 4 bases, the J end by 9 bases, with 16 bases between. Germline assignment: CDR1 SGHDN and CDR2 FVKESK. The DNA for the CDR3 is TGTGCCAGCAGCCTAATCGAAAGCCCGGGTTCACCCCTCCACTTT. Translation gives CASSLIESPGSPLHF.

CDR3 amino acids: CARSLAVACYNSPLHF. The CDR3, as DNA: TGTGCCAGAAGCTTGGCCGTAGCTTGCTATAATTCACCCCTCCACTTT. The genes are TRBV5-3 and TRBJ1-6; D is undetermined. TRBV5-3 is recorded as an ORF, its role being uncertain. The CDR3 has 16 residues. Trimming removed 0 bases from V and 3 bases from J, with 10 bases in between.

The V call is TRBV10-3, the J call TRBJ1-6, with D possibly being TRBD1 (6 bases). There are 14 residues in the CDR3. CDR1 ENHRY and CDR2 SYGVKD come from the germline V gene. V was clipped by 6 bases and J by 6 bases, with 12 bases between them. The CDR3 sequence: CAISTDRTNSPLHF. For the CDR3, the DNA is TGTGCCATCAGCACGGACAGAACTAATTCACCCCTCCACTTT.

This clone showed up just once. DNA for the CDR3: TGTGCCAGCATGGAGCAGTCGAACACCGGGGAGCTGTTTTTT. Translation gives CASMEQSNTGELFF. The chain carries TRBV2 and TRBJ2-2; D is unclear. V was shortened by 7 bases and J by 0 bases, with 9 bases between the two germline ends. Germline values: CDR1 SNHLY, CDR2 FYNNEI. This CDR3 spans 14 amino acids.

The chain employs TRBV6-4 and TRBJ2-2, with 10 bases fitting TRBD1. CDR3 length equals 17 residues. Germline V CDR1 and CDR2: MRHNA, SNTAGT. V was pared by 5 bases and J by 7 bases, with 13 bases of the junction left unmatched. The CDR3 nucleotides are TGTGCCAGCAGTAAACCCGGGACAGGGGTCCGCCTCGGGGAGCTGTTTTTT. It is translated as CASSKPGTGVRLGELFF.

The CDR3 loop reads CASGAPFTDTQYF. CDR3 nucleotides: TGTGCCAGCGGAGCGCCTTTCACAGATACGCAGTATTTT. This chain uses TRBV5-4 with TRBJ2-3, with no clear D. Germline CDR1 is SGHNT and CDR2 is YYREEE (reference sequence). V was pared by 7 bases and J by 2 bases, with 11 bases between. The length of the CDR3 is 13 residues.

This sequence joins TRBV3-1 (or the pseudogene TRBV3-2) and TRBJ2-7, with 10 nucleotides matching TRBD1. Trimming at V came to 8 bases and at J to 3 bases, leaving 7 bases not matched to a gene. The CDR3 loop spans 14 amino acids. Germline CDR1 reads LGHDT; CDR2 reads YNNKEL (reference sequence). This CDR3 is CASSGGQGYYEQYF. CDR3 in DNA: TGTGCCAGCTCGGGGGGACAGGGGTACTACGAGCAGTACTTC.

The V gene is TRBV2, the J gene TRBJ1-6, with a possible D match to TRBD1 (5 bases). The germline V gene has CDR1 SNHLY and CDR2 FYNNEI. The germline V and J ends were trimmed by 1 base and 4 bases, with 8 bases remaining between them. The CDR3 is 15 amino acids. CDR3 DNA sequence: TGTGCCAGCAGTGAAGAACAGGATTATAATTCACCCCTCCACTTT. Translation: CASSEEQDYNSPLHF. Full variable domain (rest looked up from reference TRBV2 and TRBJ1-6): EPEVTQTPSHQVTQMGQEVILRCVPISNHLYFYWYRQILGQKVEFLVSFYNNEISEKSEIFDDQFSVERPDGSNFTLKIRSTKLEDSAMYFCASSEEQDYNSPLHFGNGTRLTVT.

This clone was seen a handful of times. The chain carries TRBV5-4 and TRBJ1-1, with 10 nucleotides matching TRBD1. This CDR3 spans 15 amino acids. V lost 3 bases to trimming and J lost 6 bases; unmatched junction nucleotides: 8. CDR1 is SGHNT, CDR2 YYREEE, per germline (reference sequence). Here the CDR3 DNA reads TGTGCCAGCAGCTGGACCGGGACAGGGGTTCCTGAAGCTTTCTTT. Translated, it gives CASSWTGTGVPEAFF.

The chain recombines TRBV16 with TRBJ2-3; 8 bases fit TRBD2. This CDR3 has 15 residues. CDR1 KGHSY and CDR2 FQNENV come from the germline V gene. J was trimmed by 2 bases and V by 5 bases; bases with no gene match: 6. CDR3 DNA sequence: TGTGCCAGCAGCTCCTTCGGGGGGGACACAGATACGCAGTATTTT. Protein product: CASSSFGGDTDTQYF.

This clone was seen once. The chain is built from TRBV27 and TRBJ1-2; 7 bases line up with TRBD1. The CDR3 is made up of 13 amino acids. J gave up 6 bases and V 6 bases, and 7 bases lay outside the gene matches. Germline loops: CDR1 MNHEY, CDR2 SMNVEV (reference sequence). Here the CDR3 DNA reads TGTGCCAGCAGAAGACAGGGTGAGAATGGCTACACCTTC. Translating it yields CASRRQGENGYTF.

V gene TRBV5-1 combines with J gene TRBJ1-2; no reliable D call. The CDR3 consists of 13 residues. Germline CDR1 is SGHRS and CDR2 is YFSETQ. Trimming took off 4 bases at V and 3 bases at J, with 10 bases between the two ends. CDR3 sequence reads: CASSPDSYYGYTF. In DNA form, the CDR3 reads TGCGCCAGCAGCCCCGACTCCTACTATGGCTACACCTTC.